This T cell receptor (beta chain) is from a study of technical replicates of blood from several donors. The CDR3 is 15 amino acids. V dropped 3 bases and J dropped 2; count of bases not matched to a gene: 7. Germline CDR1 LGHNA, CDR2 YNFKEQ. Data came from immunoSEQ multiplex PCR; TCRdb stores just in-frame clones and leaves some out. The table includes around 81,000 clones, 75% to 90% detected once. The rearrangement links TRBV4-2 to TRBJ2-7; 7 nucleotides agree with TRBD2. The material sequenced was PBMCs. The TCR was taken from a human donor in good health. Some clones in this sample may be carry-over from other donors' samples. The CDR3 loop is CASSQTGTNTYEQYF. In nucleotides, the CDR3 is TGTGCCAGCAGCCAGACCGGGACTAACACCTACGAGCAGTACTTC.